The 26 T cell receptor beta chains below all came from one sample that was sequenced in a study of T-cell reconstitution after alpha-beta-depleted transplantation in children. Molecular barcoding with unique molecular identifiers was used for the TCRbeta library. Each CDR3 protein is one row after TCRdb ran MiXCR on the PCR reads. The sample yields a few hundred thousand distinct CDR3 sequences, about 11% seen once. The input for sequencing was PBMCs from the stem cell graft donor, taken from the stem cell graft. The receptors shown here come from a human donor who donated a stem cell graft to a child with acute myeloid leukemia.

This clonotype was observed many times. The chain employs TRBV12-3 or TRBV12-4 and TRBJ2-2; 7 bases are shared with TRBD2. The CDR3 is 12 residues long. J gave up 3 bases and V 9 bases, and 1 base lay outside the gene matches. CDR3 in DNA: TGTGCCAGTACTAGCGACACCGGGGAGCTGTTTTTT. It is translated as CASTSDTGELFF.

The table lists this clonotype with many counts. The V call is TRBV7-8, the J call TRBJ2-2; 8 bases fit TRBD2. Germline CDR1 reads SGHVS; CDR2 reads FQNEAQ. The trim removed 5 bases at V and 1 base at J, leaving 6 bases unmatched. The CDR3 spans 16 residues. CDR3 region: CASSPSGGLNTGELFF. The CDR3 DNA follows: TGTGCCAGCAGCCCGAGCGGGGGCCTGAACACCGGGGAGCTGTTTTTT.

The chain is built from TRBV7-2 and TRBJ1-1; 8 bases are shared with TRBD1. CDR3 size: 13 residues. The V segment lost 1 base and the J segment 6 bases; nucleotides outside the gene matches: 1. Germline CDR1 SGHTA, CDR2 FQGNSA. CDR3 sequence: CASSLDRGAEAFF. Here the CDR3 DNA reads TGTGCCAGCAGCTTAGACAGGGGGGCTGAAGCTTTCTTT.

This clonotype was observed a few times. The chain uses TRBV20-1 and TRBJ2-1; 8 bases are shared with TRBD2. Germline loops: CDR1 DFQATT, CDR2 SNEGSKA (reference sequence). This CDR3 comprises 15 residues. V was clipped by 3 bases and J by 6 bases; unmatched bases: 10. CDR3 region: CSASVTGGIGNEQFF. CDR3 bases: TGCAGTGCTAGTGTTACGGGGGGGATCGGCAATGAGCAGTTCTTC.

This clonotype has a count of ten or more. The chain recombines TRBV14 with TRBJ2-1, with 11 nucleotides matching TRBD2. Germline trimming cut 4 bases from V and 4 bases from J; bases unmatched to any gene: 3. Per germline, CDR1 SGHDN and CDR2 FVKESK. The CDR3 totals 15 residues. In DNA form, the CDR3 reads TGTGCCAGCAGCCCGCGACTAGCGGGATACAATGAGCAGTTCTTC. Translation gives CASSPRLAGYNEQFF.

This chain joins TRBV19 and TRBJ1-2; 10 bases agree with TRBD1. The CDR3 runs 15 residues. V shed 7 bases, J shed 7 bases, and the junction held 12 bases outside the gene matches. Germline loops: CDR1 LNHDA, CDR2 SQIVND (reference sequence). The CDR3 region is CASKEGTGAAFGYTF. Here the CDR3 DNA reads TGTGCCAGTAAGGAGGGGACAGGGGCCGCGTTTGGCTACACCTTC.

V and J are TRBV3-1 and TRBJ1-6, with unresolved D. The length of the CDR3 is 13 residues. Germline assignment: CDR1 LGHDT and CDR2 YNNKEL (reference sequence). V lost 4 bases, J lost 11 bases, and 12 bases lay in between. The CDR3 region has the DNA TGTGCCAGCAGCCGAGCGGCGGGTGCACCCCTCCACTTT. Its translation is CASSRAAGAPLHF.

This clonotype has at least ten counts. The V gene is TRBV29-1, the J gene TRBJ2-5; tentative D call: TRBD1 (6 bases). Germline lookup yields CDR1 SQVTM and CDR2 ANQGSEA. The V end lost 7 bases, the J end lost 5 bases, and 14 bases lay between the germline ends. The CDR3 sequence is 12 residues long. This chain's CDR3 is CSGDNLRETQYF. Written as DNA, the CDR3 is TGCAGCGGGGACAATCTCAGGGAGACCCAGTACTTC.

This clonotype has only a few counts. The V gene is TRBV30, the J gene TRBJ2-5, with D possibly being TRBD2 (5 bases). The length of the CDR3 is 12 residues. Per germline, CDR1 GTSNPN and CDR2 SVGIG (reference sequence). For the CDR3, the DNA is TGTGTCCTAAGCGAGGGTTTGGAGACCCAGTACTTC. Translating it yields CVLSEGLETQYF.

The V and J genes are TRBV20-1 and TRBJ2-7; a possible D gene is TRBD2 (6 bases). Looked up from germline, CDR1 is DFQATT and CDR2 is SNEGSKA (reference sequence). The CDR3 spans 13 residues. V lost 0 bases and J 6 bases, leaving 12 bases between the germline ends. In nucleotides, the CDR3 is TGCAGTGCTAGAGATCGTCGGGAGCGCGAGCAGTACTTC. Its protein is CSARDRREREQYF.

The gene calls are TRBV29-1 and TRBJ1-1; D is uncertain. Germline CDR1 and CDR2: SQVTM and ANQGSEA. V lost 6 bases and J 1 base, leaving 9 bases between the germline ends. CDR3 length: 12 amino acids. The CDR3 DNA reads as TGCAGCGTCTGGACGGGGAACACTGAAGCTTTCTTT. It codes for CSVWTGNTEAFF.

The V call is TRBV9, the J call TRBJ2-1; 7 bases map to TRBD2. Germline V CDR1 and CDR2: SGDLS, YYNGEE. This CDR3 comprises 14 residues. The J segment lost 7 bases and the V segment lost 1 base, leaving 5 bases of the junction unmatched. The CDR3 here is CASSVLGGGNEQFF. CDR3 nucleotides: TGTGCCAGCAGCGTATTGGGGGGGGGAAATGAGCAGTTCTTC.

This clonotype was picked up one time. One end of the junction varies from germline; a read error may be responsible. This rearrangement joins TRBV9 to TRBJ1-1; tentative D call: TRBD1 (6 bases). CDR1 and CDR2 from the germline V gene are SGDLS and YYNGEE. The CDR3 spans 14 residues. CDR3 sequence: CASSVQSRGTEAFF. As DNA, the CDR3 is TGTGCCAGCAGCGTCCAGAGCAGGGGTACTGAAGCTTTCTTC.

This clonotype has a handful of counts. This chain connects TRBV4-1 to TRBJ1-5; perhaps TRBD1 as D (6 bases). CDR3 length: 16 amino acids. The V and J ends lost 4 bases and 4 bases respectively, with 17 bases between them. Looked up from germline, CDR1 is MGHRA and CDR2 is YSYEKL. The DNA of the CDR3 is TGCGCCAGCAGCCTATCCCCGGGGGCACTGAATCAGCCCCAGCATTTT. Translated, it gives CASSLSPGALNQPQHF.

V gene TRBV4-1 combines with J gene TRBJ2-2; maybe TRBD2 (6 bases). Trimming left V 4 bases short and J 3 bases short, with 21 bases between. Per germline, CDR1 MGHRA and CDR2 YSYEKL. This CDR3 spans 18 amino acids. The CDR3 coding sequence is TGCGCCAGCAGCCGAAACGGGGACGGGAGCCCTTACACCGGGGAGCTGTTTTTT. This encodes CASSRNGDGSPYTGELFF.

A few counts support this clonotype. This rearrangement joins TRBV29-1 to TRBJ1-2; 7 nucleotides line up with TRBD1. The germline V gene encodes CDR1 SQVTM and CDR2 ANQGSEA. The CDR3 contains 13 residues. The junction had 2 bases not matched to a gene; V was cut back by 2 bases and J by 2 bases. The CDR3 coding sequence is TGCAGCGTTGAATCGGACAGGAACTATGGCTACACCTTC. Amino acid sequence: CSVESDRNYGYTF.

This clonotype was counted at least ten times. The chain recombines TRBV7-2 with TRBJ2-5; tentative D call: TRBD2 (6 bases). Germline CDR1 is SGHTA and CDR2 is FQGNSA. The CDR3 is 14 residues long. Between the trimmed V and J ends, which lost 3 bases and 1 base, there was a span of 9 bases. The CDR3 bases are TGTGCCAGCAGCTTGTGGGACTCCCAAGAGACCCAGTACTTC. Encoded protein: CASSLWDSQETQYF. Full variable domain (outside the CDR3, taken from reference TRBV7-2 and TRBJ2-5): GAGVSQSPSNKVTEKGKDVELRCDPISGHTALYWYRQSLGQGLEFLIYFQGNSAPDKSGLPSDRFSAERTGGSVSTLTIQRTQQEDSAVYLCASSLWDSQETQYFGPGTRLLVL.

This clonotype was recorded at least ten times. The chain recombines TRBV9 with TRBJ2-3, with 11 bases identical to TRBD2. The J segment lost 6 bases and the V segment lost 5 bases, leaving 11 bases of the junction unmatched. The V gene's germline CDR1 is SGDLS and CDR2 YYNGEE. The CDR3 runs 16 residues. This CDR3 is CASSRDSGRAGDTQYF. CDR3 bases: TGTGCCAGCAGTAGAGATAGCGGGAGGGCCGGGGATACGCAGTATTTT.

V is TRBV5-1 and J is TRBJ1-2; D gene ambiguous. The CDR3 contains 14 residues. CDR1 SGHRS and CDR2 YFSETQ come from the germline V gene. Trimming cost V 0 bases and J 8 bases, with 14 bases left between them. The CDR3 is CASSLVGPDKGYTF. The CDR3 DNA sequence: TGCGCCAGCAGCTTGGTTGGGCCCGATAAGGGCTACACCTTC.

Ten or more counts support this clonotype. The genes are TRBV12-3 or TRBV12-4 and TRBJ2-5; possible D gene TRBD1, 5 bases. The CDR3 spans 18 residues. The V end was cut by 0 bases, the J end by 1 base, with 18 bases between. For the CDR3, the DNA is TGTGCCAGCAGTTTAGCCGCCAGGATGGGGCGTTTCCAAGAGACCCAGTACTTC. As protein: CASSLAARMGRFQETQYF.

This clonotype was seen many times. V usage is TRBV4-1 and J usage is TRBJ2-2, with D perhaps matching TRBD1 or TRBD2 (5 bases each). Trimming took 3 bases from V and 4 from J, leaving 12 bases between them. CDR1 and CDR2 (germline): MGHRA, YSYEKL. The CDR3 has 15 residues. CDR3 amino acids: CASSHNPGLTGELFF. In DNA form, the CDR3 reads TGCGCCAGCAGCCATAACCCGGGGCTCACCGGGGAGCTGTTTTTT.

This clonotype has a count of ten or more. V is TRBV20-1 and J is TRBJ2-7; TRBD1 matches at 7 bases. This CDR3 is built from 15 residues. Germline CDR1 is DFQATT and CDR2 is SNEGSKA (reference sequence). The J segment lost 3 bases and the V segment lost 0 bases, leaving 8 bases of the junction unmatched. The CDR3: CSAREMDRTNYEQYF. The CDR3, as DNA: TGCAGTGCTAGAGAAATGGACAGGACAAACTACGAGCAGTACTTC.

This clonotype has at least ten counts. The chain couples TRBV4-1 to TRBJ2-1; either TRBD1 or TRBD2 may supply D (6 bases each). V dropped 0 bases and J dropped 0 bases, with 12 bases sitting between them. There are 17 residues in the CDR3. Germline-derived CDR1 and CDR2 are MGHRA and YSYEKL. The CDR3 DNA reads as TGCGCCAGCAGCCAAGATCCCCGGGGGCACTCCTACAATGAGCAGTTCTTC. Protein sequence: CASSQDPRGHSYNEQFF.

This clonotype has just a few counts. The gene calls are TRBV14 and TRBJ2-7; TRBD1 matches 8 bases. Germline values: CDR1 SGHDN, CDR2 FVKESK. CDR3 size: 16 residues. The trim removed 0 bases at V and 6 bases at J, leaving 10 bases unmatched. The CDR3 loop reads CASSQEARTGQLEQYF. The CDR3 DNA follows: TGTGCCAGCAGCCAAGAAGCCCGGACAGGGCAACTCGAGCAGTACTTC.

Many counts were recorded for this clonotype. CDR3 amino acids: CASSRAGTGELFF. The CDR3 coding sequence is TGTGCCAGCAGCCGGGCAGGTACCGGGGAGCTGTTTTTT. The chain couples TRBV4-2 to TRBJ2-2; D is uncertain. CDR3 size: 13 residues. Germline loops: CDR1 LGHNA, CDR2 YNFKEQ. Between the trimmed V and J ends, which lost 4 bases and 5 bases, there was a span of 8 bases.

This clonotype was counted between two and nine times. The V call is TRBV7-2, the J call TRBJ1-5; the D is unclear. Deletions cut 2 bases from V and 1 base from J, with 12 bases between. CDR3 length equals 16 residues. The germline V gene has CDR1 SGHTA and CDR2 FQGNSA. The DNA of the CDR3 is TGTGCCAGCAGCTTAATCTCTAGCCGAAGCAATCAGCCCCAGCATTTT. Translating gives CASSLISSRSNQPQHF.